Listed here are 14 T cell receptor beta chains from one sample, sequenced in a study of T cell clones after liver transplantation. Sequenced by immunoSEQ multiplex PCR; TCRdb stores in-frame clones only, minus some. Of some 80,000 clones listed, 65% to 85% are singletons. Sequences were derived from CD4+ T cells from blood, sampled 45 to 46 months after liver transplant. The receptors here all came from a human patient who received a liver transplant. A subset of T cells may come from the graft donor.

The chain recombines TRBV6-1 with TRBJ1-3, with a possible D match to TRBD1 (5 bases). CDR1 is MNHNS, CDR2 SASEGT, per germline. The V and J ends lost 4 bases and 4 bases respectively, with 17 bases between them. CDR3 length equals 16 residues. The CDR3 spells CASSASGWGAGNTIYF. The DNA of the CDR3 is TGTGCCAGCAGTGCCAGCGGGTGGGGCGCGGGAAACACCATATATTTT.

The chain combines TRBV28 with TRBJ2-3, with TRBD2 matching 10 bases. The V gene's germline CDR1 is MDHEN and CDR2 SYDVKM. The V segment lost 3 bases and the J segment 2 bases; nucleotides outside the gene matches: 11. There are 18 residues in the CDR3. The CDR3 coding sequence is TGTGCCAGCAGTTTCTGGGACCTCCTAGCGGGAGTCACAGATACGCAGTATTTT. It translates to CASSFWDLLAGVTDTQYF. The full variable domain, in which reference TRBV28 and TRBJ2-3 provide the parts outside the CDR3, is DVKVTQSSRYLVKRTGEKVFLECVQDMDHENMFWYRQDPGLGLRLIYFSYDVKMKEKGDIPEGYSVSREKKERFSLILESASTNQTSMYLCASSFWDLLAGVTDTQYFGPGTRLTVL.

The chain combines TRBV6-1 with TRBJ2-7; 10 bases align to TRBD1. Germline CDR1 reads MNHNS; CDR2 reads SASEGT. CDR3 length: 13 amino acids. Trimming at V came to 3 bases and at J to 6 bases, leaving 2 bases not matched to a gene. CDR3 DNA: TGTGCCAGCAGTGAGGGACAGGGGACCGAGCAGTACTTC. As protein: CASSEGQGTEQYF.

This clone was detected a few times. V and J are TRBV28 and TRBJ1-3; 9 bases are a match to TRBD1. Germline loops: CDR1 MDHEN, CDR2 SYDVKM. Unmatched junction bases numbered 4, after V lost 5 bases and J lost 2 bases. CDR3 size: 15 residues. CDR3 region: CASSRQGGTGNTIYF. As DNA, the CDR3 is TGTGCCAGCAGTAGACAGGGGGGCACTGGAAACACCATATATTTT.

This clone has only a few counts. The rearrangement joins TRBV18 to TRBJ1-1; weak D call: TRBD1 (5 bases). Germline V CDR1 and CDR2: KGHSH, LQKENI. The CDR3 extends over 16 amino acids. Trimming left V 2 bases short and J 1 base short, with 14 bases between. In DNA, the CDR3 is TGTGCCAGCTCACCAACCCCCGGGGGAGGGAACACTGAAGCTTTCTTT. Its translation is CASSPTPGGGNTEAFF. The full variable domain, completed using reference TRBV18 and TRBJ1-1, is NAGVMQNPRHLVRRRGQEARLRCSPMKGHSHVYWYRQLPEEGLKFMVYLQKENIIDESGMPKERFSAEFPKEGPSILRIQQVVRGDSAAYFCASSPTPGGGNTEAFFGQGTRLTVV.

The chain couples TRBV28 to TRBJ2-3; 11 nucleotides align to TRBD2. Germline assignment: CDR1 MDHEN and CDR2 SYDVKM. CDR3 length: 15 amino acids. Losses at the gene ends were 7 bases for V and 3 bases for J; bases not matched to a gene: 6. The CDR3 DNA reads TGTGCCAGCAACTTACTAGCGGGAGAAACAGATACGCAGTATTTT. Its protein is CASNLLAGETDTQYF. Looking up the rest from reference TRBV28 and TRBJ2-3 gives the full variable domain: DVKVTQSSRYLVKRTGEKVFLECVQDMDHENMFWYRQDPGLGLRLIYFSYDVKMKEKGDIPEGYSVSREKKERFSLILESASTNQTSMYLCASNLLAGETDTQYFGPGTRLTVL.

The V call is TRBV6-1, the J call TRBJ2-7; 7 bases align to TRBD1. The CDR3 runs to 15 residues. Germline CDR1 is MNHNS and CDR2 is SASEGT. J gave up 2 bases and V 7 bases, and 11 bases lay outside the gene matches. This CDR3 reads CASILVQDRPYEQYF. CDR3 bases: TGTGCCAGCATTTTAGTCCAGGACAGGCCCTACGAGCAGTACTTC.

The chain combines TRBV5-1 with TRBJ1-4, with TRBD1 as a possible D gene (5 bases). The CDR3 contains 11 residues. CDR1 and CDR2 (germline): SGHRS, YFSETQ. Trimming stripped 7 bases from V and 12 bases from J, with 13 bases between. CDR3 region: CASRGYSELFF. The CDR3 DNA is TGCGCCAGCCGGGGGTATTCGGAACTGTTTTTT.

The chain is built from TRBV7-9 and TRBJ2-3; TRBD1 matches 9 bases. Germline-derived CDR1 and CDR2 are SEHNR and FQNEAQ (reference sequence). This CDR3 has 18 amino acids. With V trimmed by 6 bases and J by 4 bases, 17 bases remained unmatched. CDR3 protein: CASRPPGPGQGIPDTQYF. As DNA, the CDR3 is TGTGCCAGCAGACCCCCTGGCCCCGGACAGGGGATCCCAGATACGCAGTATTTT. Complete variable domain (other parts from reference TRBV7-9 and TRBJ2-3): DTGVSQNPRHKITKRGQNVTFRCDPISEHNRLYWYRQTLGQGPEFLTYFQNEAQLEKSRLLSDRFSAERPKGSFSTLEIQRTEQGDSAMYLCASRPPGPGQGIPDTQYFGPGTRLTVL.

The V and J genes are TRBV9 and TRBJ2-1; 9 nucleotides align to TRBD2. This CDR3 is 18 amino acids long. The germline V gene has CDR1 SGDLS and CDR2 YYNGEE. V was pared by 0 bases and J by 7 bases, with 14 bases of the junction left unmatched. CDR3 bases: TGTGCCAGCAGCGTAGCATCGGTAGCGGGAGTGGGGCAAAATGAGCAGTTCTTC. It specifies CASSVASVAGVGQNEQFF.

The chain joins TRBV14 to TRBJ2-3; D gene ambiguous. CDR1 and CDR2 (germline): SGHDN, FVKESK. V was pared by 5 bases and J by 4 bases, with 10 bases between. The CDR3 extends over 13 amino acids. CDR3 nucleotide sequence: TGTGCCAGCAGCTCACAAAGTCCAGATACGCAGTATTTT. Encoded protein: CASSSQSPDTQYF. The entire variable domain, with the rest obtained from reference TRBV14 and TRBJ2-3, is as follows: EAGVTQFPSHSVIEKGQTVTLRCDPISGHDNLYWYRRVMGKEIKFLLHFVKESKQDESGMPNNRFLAERTGGTYSTLKVQPAELEDSGVYFCASSSQSPDTQYFGPGTRLTVL.

The J gene is TRBJ1-1, the V gene TRBV27; TRBD1 matches 11 bases. The V and J ends lost 6 bases and 7 bases, in that order; junction bases with no gene match: 10. The CDR3 loop spans 15 amino acids. The germline V gene encodes CDR1 MNHEY and CDR2 SMNVEV (reference sequence). This CDR3 reads CASRRDRGVRVEAFF. The CDR3, as DNA: TGTGCCAGCAGGCGGGACAGGGGGGTAAGGGTTGAAGCTTTCTTT.

This clone was seen only once. The rearrangement links TRBV15 to TRBJ1-2; the D is unclear. Deletions cut 4 bases from V and 0 bases from J, with 9 bases between. Germline lookup yields CDR1 LNHNV and CDR2 YYDKDF (reference sequence). The CDR3 is 14 residues long. This CDR3 reads CATSIDYSNYGYTF. The CDR3, as DNA: TGTGCCACCAGCATAGACTATTCTAACTATGGCTACACCTTC.

V gene TRBV18 combines with J gene TRBJ2-2, with unresolved D. This CDR3 spans 13 amino acids. Germline CDR1 reads KGHSH; CDR2 reads LQKENI. The V end was cut by 2 bases, the J end by 6 bases, with 7 bases between. CDR3 nucleotide sequence: TGTGCCAGCTCACCATTTAGCCCCGGGGAGCTGTTTTTT. It is translated as CASSPFSPGELFF.